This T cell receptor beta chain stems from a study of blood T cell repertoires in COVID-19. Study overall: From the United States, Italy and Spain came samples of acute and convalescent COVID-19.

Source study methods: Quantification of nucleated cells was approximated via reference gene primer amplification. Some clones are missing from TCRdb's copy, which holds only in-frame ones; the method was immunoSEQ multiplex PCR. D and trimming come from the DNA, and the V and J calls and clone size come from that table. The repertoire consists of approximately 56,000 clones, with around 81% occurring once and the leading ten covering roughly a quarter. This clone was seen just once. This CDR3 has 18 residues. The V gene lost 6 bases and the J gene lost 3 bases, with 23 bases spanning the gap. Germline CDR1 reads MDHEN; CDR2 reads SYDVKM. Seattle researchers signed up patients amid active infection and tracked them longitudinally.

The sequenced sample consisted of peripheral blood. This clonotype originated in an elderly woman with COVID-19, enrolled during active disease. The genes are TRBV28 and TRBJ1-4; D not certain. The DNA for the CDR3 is TGTGCCAGCAGAATGGCCAAAGCGATATTCGGCGCTAATGAAAAACTGTTTTTT. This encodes CASRMAKAIFGANEKLFF.